Sequencing of this T cell receptor beta chain was carried out in a study of T cell responses to AZD1222 COVID-19 vaccine listed by TCRdb under 2021. Regarding the complete study: AZD1222 recipients given second doses at about 4 weeks or at about 12 weeks were pooled, since spike-specific TCR depth and breadth were not found to differ between the two schedules. TCR sequencing covered over 230 trial participants: 200 to 210 given two doses of AZD1222 and 26 given two doses of MenACWY control vaccine. Enrollment into the trials was organized by age into subgroups of 18-55, 56-69 and 70-plus years, and those subgroups contained roughly 150, 30 and 60 TCR-sequenced participants, respectively. What the work shows at the level of the full study, not this receptor alone: Spike-specific TCR breadth and depth rose significantly after two AZD1222 doses compared with day 0 and with MenACWY recipients. The 56-69-year group was small, and its depth increase did not reach significance, likely because of low power. Participants were mostly white British, with more females than males. The authors suggested clonal diversity may have been underestimated. Because no day 14 peak-response samples were available, repertoires were characterized only after the peak T cell response. Epitopes outside the regions mutated in the B.1.351 and B.1.1.7 variants were reportedly recognized by nearly half of the unique spike-specific TCRs. Only six or seven AZD1222 recipients were SARS-CoV-2 seropositive at baseline, limiting conclusions about previously exposed vaccinees. The whole spike protein was spanned by vaccine-associated CD4 TCRs, and dominant responses were seen in regions 160-218 and 743-854.

Taken with the paper, the label for time point translates to: baseline before first vaccination. The vaccinee samples were drawn from two UK trials, COV001 and COV002, one of which was a single-blind randomized controlled phase 2/3 trial testing AZD1222 (ChAdOx1 nCoV-19) in healthy adults. For TCRbeta chain sequencing, PBMC samples from trial participants were taken at day 0 and at day 28 after the second dose. The CDR3 contains 12 residues, cysteine and phenylalanine counted. Left in the record is the CDR3 DNA by itself, 36 bases read in frame from the first base. CDR1 and CDR2 are drawn from the germline V gene (reference sequence): SEHNR, FQNEAQ. V sheds 0 bases and J sheds 7 bases, leaving 5 bases between their ends. As concerns this clone: No cognate antigen has been identified for it. No much larger clone exists at a distance of one base, and base qualities are not known.

The CDR3 regions of human TCRbeta chains were subjected to immunosequencing. The original pipeline was this. Repertoire TCRs were matched against a reference library of SARS-CoV-2-specific TCRs generated with the MIRA antigen-specificity platform. Breadth was defined as the fraction of unique TCRs that were SARS-CoV-2-associated. Depth was defined as the fraction of total T cells that were SARS-CoV-2-associated. Using the MIRA data, each spike-specific TCR was assigned both to the spike region to which the TCR was reactive and to a CD4 or CD8 class. Log10-transformed breadth and depth values were compared by one-way ANOVA with Sidak's multiple comparisons tests. Entries here come from immuneACCESS through TCRdb and include only in-frame sequences with V and J called. Some clones fail to appear in such tables; in the studies checked, an unresolved V gene covers under half of the shortfall, and the cause of the remainder is unknown. V and J calls and clone size come straight from that table; D and trimming were deduced from the DNA. Recorded for this sample are roughly 130,000 clones; roughly nine tenths of them occurred a single time. Approximately 1.5% of the sample is in the top ten clones.

Specimen: peripheral blood, collected on day 0 of AZD1222 vaccination. The chain employs TRBV7-9 and TRBJ2-3, with no confidently assigned D gene. The clonotype comes from an adult in good health. At the DNA level, the sequence is TGTGCCAGCAGCTTAGCAGACTATACGCAGTATTTT. This sequence encodes CASSLADYTQYF.